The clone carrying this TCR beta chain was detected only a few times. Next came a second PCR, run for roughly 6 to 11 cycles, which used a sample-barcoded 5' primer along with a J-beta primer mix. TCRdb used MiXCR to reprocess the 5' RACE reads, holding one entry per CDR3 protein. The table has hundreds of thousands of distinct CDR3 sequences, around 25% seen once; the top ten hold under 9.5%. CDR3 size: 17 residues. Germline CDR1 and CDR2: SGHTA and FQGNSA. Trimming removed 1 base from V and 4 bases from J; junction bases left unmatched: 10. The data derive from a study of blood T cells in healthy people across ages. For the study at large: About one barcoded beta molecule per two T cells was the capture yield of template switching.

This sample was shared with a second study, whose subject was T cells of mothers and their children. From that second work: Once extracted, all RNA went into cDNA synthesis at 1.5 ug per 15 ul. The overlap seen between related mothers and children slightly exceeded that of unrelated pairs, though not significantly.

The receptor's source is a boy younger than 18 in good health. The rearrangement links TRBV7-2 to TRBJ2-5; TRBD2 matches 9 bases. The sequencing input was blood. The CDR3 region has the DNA TGTGCCAGCAGCTTAGTCCGAGCGGGGGGCATACGAGAGACCCAGTACTTC. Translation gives CASSLVRAGGIRETQYF.